Below are 2 T cell receptor beta chains sequenced from a single sample in a study of cytomegalovirus exposure and HLA in healthy donors. Clones were sequenced by immunoSEQ multiplex PCR, and TCRdb holds only the in-frame ones, with some missing. The sample lists 180,000 or so clones, around nine tenths occurring once. Sequenced input: PBMCs. Receptor source: a man aged 25 to 40 in good health and CMV-seropositive.

The CDR3 spells CASSQGNAVSYEQYF. The CDR3 DNA is TGCGCCAGCAGCCAAGGGAATGCAGTTTCCTACGAGCAGTACTTC. The gene calls are TRBV4-1 and TRBJ2-7; D is ambiguous. This CDR3 contains 15 residues. Germline lookup yields CDR1 MGHRA and CDR2 YSYEKL. V was shortened by 1 base and J by 1 base, with 11 bases between the two germline ends.

The rearrangement uses TRBV5-1 and TRBJ2-1; D is undetermined. V was cut by 2 bases and J by 8 bases, with 11 bases left in between. The CDR3 length is 13 residues. Germline V gene sequence: CDR1 SGHRS, CDR2 YFSETQ. DNA of the CDR3: TGCGCCAGCAGCTTAGTTATGGGCCATGAGCAGTTCTTC. Its translation: CASSLVMGHEQFF.